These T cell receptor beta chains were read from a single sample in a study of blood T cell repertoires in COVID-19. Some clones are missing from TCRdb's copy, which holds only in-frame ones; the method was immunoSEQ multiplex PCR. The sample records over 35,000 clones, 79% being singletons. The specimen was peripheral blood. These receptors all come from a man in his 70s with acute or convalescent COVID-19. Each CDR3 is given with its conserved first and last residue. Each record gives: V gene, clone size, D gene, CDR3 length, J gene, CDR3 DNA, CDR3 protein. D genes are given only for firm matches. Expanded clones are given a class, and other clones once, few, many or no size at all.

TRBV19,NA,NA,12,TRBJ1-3,TGTGCCAGCGGGAGAGGGGGAAACACCATATATTTT,CASGRGGNTIYF
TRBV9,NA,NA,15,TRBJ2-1,TGTGCCAGCAGCGCCAGAAGCGACTCCTACAATGAGCAGTTCTTC,CASSARSDSYNEQFF
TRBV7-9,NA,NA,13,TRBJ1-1,TGTGCCAGCAGCTTGTCAGGTAACACTGAAGCTTTCTTT,CASSLSGNTEAFF
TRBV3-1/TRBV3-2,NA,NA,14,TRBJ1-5,TGTGCCAGCAGCCCAGGGTATAGCAATCAGCCCCAGCATTTT,CASSPGYSNQPQHF
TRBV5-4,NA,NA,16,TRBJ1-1,TGTGCCAGCACCCCGACCGGGAGGGGGGGGGACACTGAAGCTTTCTTT,CASTPTGRGGDTEAFF
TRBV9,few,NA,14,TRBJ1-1,TGTGCCAGCAGCGTAGACAGCGGAATCACTGAAGCTTTCTTT,CASSVDSGITEAFF
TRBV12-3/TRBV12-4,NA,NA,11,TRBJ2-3,TGTGCCAGCAGTAATGGCGATACGCAGTATTTT,CASSNGDTQYF
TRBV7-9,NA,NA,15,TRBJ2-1,TGTGCCAGCAGCCCCGACGGGTGGTCCTACAATGAGCAGTTCTTC,CASSPDGWSYNEQFF
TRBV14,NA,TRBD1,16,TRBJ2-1,TGTGCCAGCAGCCCGCCCGGGACAGGGGGGTACAATGAGCAGTTCTTC,CASSPPGTGGYNEQFF
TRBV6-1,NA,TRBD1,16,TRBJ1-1,TGTGCCAGCAGTGAACGGACAGGGGTCATGAACACTGAAGCTTTCTTT,CASSERTGVMNTEAFF
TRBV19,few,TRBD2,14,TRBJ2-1,TGTGCCAGTACCCCACTAGCGGGAGGCCGGCGTGCGTTCTTC,CASTPLAGGRRAFF
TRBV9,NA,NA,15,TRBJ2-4,TGTGCCAGCAGCCATGGGGCGGATCTATTAGACATTCAGTACTTC,CASSHGADLLDIQYF
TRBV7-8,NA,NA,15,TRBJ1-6,TGTGCCAGCAGCTGGTTTCCGGACGGGGGTTCACCCCTCCACTTT,CASSWFPDGGSPLHF
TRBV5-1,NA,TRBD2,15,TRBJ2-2,TGCGCCAGCAGCCCTAGCGGGAGGGACACCGGGGAGCTGTTTTTT,CASSPSGRDTGELFF
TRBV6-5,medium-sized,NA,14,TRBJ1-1,TGTGCCAGCAGCTACGAGAGATTGAACACTGAAGCTTTCTTT,CASSYERLNTEAFF
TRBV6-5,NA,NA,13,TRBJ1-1,TGTGCCAGCAGCCACAGGGTGCCCACTGAAGCTTTCTTT,CASSHRVPTEAFF
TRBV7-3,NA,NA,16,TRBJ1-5,TGTGCCAGCAGAGCGCCTCGGACAGTGAACAATCAGCCCCAGCATTTT,CASRAPRTVNNQPQHF
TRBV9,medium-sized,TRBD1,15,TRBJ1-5,TGTGCCAGCAGCACAACCGGGACAGGGGATCAGCCCCAGCATTTT,CASSTTGTGDQPQHF
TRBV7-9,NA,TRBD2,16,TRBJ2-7,TGTGCCAGCAGATCCGGGACTAGCGGGGGGTCCTACGAGCAGTACTTC,CASRSGTSGGSYEQYF
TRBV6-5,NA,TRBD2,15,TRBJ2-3,TGTGCCAGTGTCGGGCGGGAGAGACTCACAGATACGCAGTATTTT,CASVGRERLTDTQYF
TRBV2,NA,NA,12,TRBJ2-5,TGTGCCAGGGCGGCTCTGGGAGAGACCCAGTACTTC,CARAALGETQYF